The clone carrying this TCR beta chain occurred a few times. What it recognizes is unknown. These data belong to a study of spatial heterogeneity in lung cancer. Study in general: Detected beta-chain sequences consistently exceeded alpha-chain sequences. An average of more than ten raw reads was observed per unique TCR and UMI combination. The study, taken as a whole, reports: Resection saw ubiquitous expanded tumor TCRs appear in blood more than follow-up did.

TCRdb independently ran MiXCR on the 5' RACE reads; one entry per CDR3 protein. The data contain 80,000 to 95,000 distinct CDR3 sequences, approximately 8.5% of them singletons. Documented time point: sample taken at primary tumor resection. Unsorted whole RNA of tumor, nontumor lung or frozen PBMC was sequenced. A total of more than 65 untreated early-stage non-small cell lung cancer patients served as donors. The material sequenced was PBMCs, taken at surgery. The sequence derives from a male donor with early-stage non-small cell lung cancer.

DNA of the CDR3: TGTGCCAGCAGCTTGGAGGGACTAGCGTTGGAGACCCAGTACTTC. This translates into CASSLEGLALETQYF. V is TRBV5-6 and J is TRBJ2-5, with TRBD2 matching over 10 bases. Germline CDR1 SGHDT, CDR2 YYEEEE. Unmatched junction bases numbered 4, after V lost 0 bases and J lost 5 bases. CDR3 size: 15 residues.